The 12 T cell receptor beta chains given below trace back to one sample, sequenced in a study of metastatic and nonmetastatic thyroid tumors. No treatment had been given to any patient before thyroid surgery. TCRdb recomputed clones from the PCR reads via MiXCR. The table lists 50,000 to 65,000 clones, more than 3.5% of them singletons. The sequenced sample consisted of blood. Receptors originate from a female donor with papillary thyroid cancer or a benign thyroid nodule (not recorded which). Some clones in this sample may be carry-over from other donors' samples.

This clone was seen at least ten times. The CDR3 bases are TGTGCCAGCACCCTAGACCCTACAGGGAACTATGGCTACACCTTC. This sequence encodes CASTLDPTGNYGYTF. This chain joins TRBV3-1 and TRBJ1-2, with a tentative D call TRBD1 (6 bases). CDR3 size: 15 residues. Trimming took 7 bases from V and 2 from J, leaving 17 bases between them. Germline V gene lookup returns CDR1 LGHDT and CDR2 YNNKEL (reference sequence).

This clone was detected ten times or more. The V call is TRBV15, the J call TRBJ2-5, with TRBD2 identical over 14 bases. Germline CDR1 LNHNV, CDR2 YYDKDF (reference sequence). V dropped 3 bases and J dropped 0; count of bases not matched to a gene: 12. There are 20 residues in the CDR3. The CDR3 nucleotides read TGTGCCACCAGCAGGGGTTCGGGACTAGCGGGGGAAGATAACCAAGAGACCCAGTACTTC. Protein: CATSRGSGLAGEDNQETQYF.

This clone was seen a handful of times. This sequence joins TRBV4-2 and TRBJ2-1; D uncertain. Germline CDR1 LGHNA, CDR2 YNFKEQ. The V end was cut by 4 bases, the J end by 0 bases, with 19 bases between. This CDR3 region has 18 residues. The CDR3 loop reads CASSPFYGDTSSYNEQFF. The CDR3 DNA reads as TGTGCCAGCAGCCCCTTTTACGGAGATACCAGCTCCTACAATGAGCAGTTCTTC.

The sample holds a few counts of this clone. J is TRBJ2-7 and V is TRBV28, with 9 bases matching TRBD1. Germline assignment: CDR1 MDHEN and CDR2 SYDVKM. V dropped 8 bases and J dropped 2; count of bases not matched to a gene: 13. This CDR3 is 16 amino acids long. The CDR3 loop is CASQKAGTGHTYEQYF. The CDR3 nucleotides read TGTGCCAGCCAAAAGGCAGGGACAGGGCACACCTACGAGCAGTACTTC.

This clone has at least ten counts. The rearrangement links TRBV20-1 to TRBJ2-7, with D perhaps matching TRBD2 (7 bases). V was trimmed by 0 bases and J by 2 bases, leaving 17 bases between them. Per germline, CDR1 DFQATT and CDR2 SNEGSKA (reference sequence). This CDR3 spans 16 amino acids. CDR3 residues: CSARDLRRGGPYEQYF. Here the CDR3 DNA reads TGCAGTGCTAGAGACTTAAGGAGGGGGGGACCCTACGAGCAGTACTTC.

This clone was counted at least ten times. Given a much more abundant clone one base away, this may be a read error. Other nucleotide sequences from this sample produce the same CDR3. The chain is built from TRBV11-3 and TRBJ2-7; possibly TRBD1 or TRBD2 for D (5 bases each). Germline V gene data show CDR1 as SGHNT and CDR2 as YENEEA. Trimming stripped 1 base from V and 1 base from J, with 5 bases between. CDR3 length: 13 residues. The DNA of the CDR3 is TGTGCCAGCAGCTTAGGGGGGTCCTACGAGCAGTACTTC. This encodes CASSLGGSYEQYF. The full variable domain, with the rest looked up from reference TRBV11-3 and TRBJ2-7, is EAGVVQSPRYKIIEKKQPVAFWCNPISGHNTLYWYLQNLGQGPELLIRYENEEAVDDSQLPKDRFSAERLKGVDSTLKIQPAELGDSAVYLCASSLGGSYEQYFGPGTRLTVT.

This clone was detected many times. The chain carries TRBV11-3 and TRBJ2-1; D remains unclear. Trimming removed 1 base at V and 6 bases at J, with 7 bases between. The CDR3 has 13 residues. Germline values: CDR1 SGHNT, CDR2 YENEEA. CDR3 loop: CASSLVSLNEQFF. CDR3 sequence (DNA): TGTGCCAGCAGCTTAGTGAGTCTCAATGAGCAGTTCTTC.

The sample holds many counts of this clone. The gene calls are TRBV20-1 and TRBJ2-5; 13 bases are shared with TRBD2. From germline, CDR1 is DFQATT and CDR2 SNEGSKA (reference sequence). Losses at the gene ends were 5 bases for V and 5 bases for J; bases not matched to a gene: 8. The length of the CDR3 is 15 residues. CDR3 coding DNA: TGCAGTGCTCAAGGACTAGCGGGAGATTGGGAGACCCAGTACTTC. This translates into CSAQGLAGDWETQYF.

The table lists this clone with many counts. The genes are TRBV20-1 and TRBJ2-3; 10 nucleotides match TRBD2. V was pared by 2 bases and J by 2 bases, with 7 bases of the junction left unmatched. The CDR3 consists of 16 residues. Germline V gene data show CDR1 as DFQATT and CDR2 as SNEGSKA (reference sequence). The CDR3 DNA follows: TGCAGTGCTAGACGGTCAAGCGGGAGGGCCACAGATACGCAGTATTTT. It codes for CSARRSSGRATDTQYF.

There are many counts of this clone. The CDR3 sequence: CATSDWGFRGEGETQYF. CDR3 in DNA: TGTGCCACCAGTGATTGGGGGTTCAGGGGCGAGGGGGAGACCCAGTACTTC. V usage is TRBV24-1 and J usage is TRBJ2-5; maybe TRBD1 (6 bases). Germline CDR1 reads KGHDR; CDR2 reads SFDVKD. The CDR3 runs 17 residues. V was pared by 2 bases and J by 5 bases, with 20 bases between.

The chain combines TRBV24-1 with TRBJ2-3; D is unclear. CDR3 length: 14 amino acids. The V gene lost 9 bases and the J gene lost 0 bases, with 12 bases spanning the gap. The germline gives CDR1 KGHDR, CDR2 SFDVKD. Here the CDR3 DNA reads TGTGCCACCGAGTCTAAGTCAAGCACAGATACGCAGTATTTT. As protein: CATESKSSTDTQYF.

This clone was observed a handful of times. With a much larger clone just one base away, this may be a read error. The chain links TRBV29-1 to TRBJ2-1; tentative D call: TRBD2 (5 bases). The germline V gene has CDR1 SQVTM and CDR2 ANQGSEA. Trimming left V 5 bases short and J 10 bases short, with 18 bases between. The CDR3 runs 13 residues. The CDR3 sequence: CSVSSSPTWEQFF. The CDR3 nucleotides are TGCAGCGTTTCATCTAGCCCCACATGGGAGCAGTTCTTC.